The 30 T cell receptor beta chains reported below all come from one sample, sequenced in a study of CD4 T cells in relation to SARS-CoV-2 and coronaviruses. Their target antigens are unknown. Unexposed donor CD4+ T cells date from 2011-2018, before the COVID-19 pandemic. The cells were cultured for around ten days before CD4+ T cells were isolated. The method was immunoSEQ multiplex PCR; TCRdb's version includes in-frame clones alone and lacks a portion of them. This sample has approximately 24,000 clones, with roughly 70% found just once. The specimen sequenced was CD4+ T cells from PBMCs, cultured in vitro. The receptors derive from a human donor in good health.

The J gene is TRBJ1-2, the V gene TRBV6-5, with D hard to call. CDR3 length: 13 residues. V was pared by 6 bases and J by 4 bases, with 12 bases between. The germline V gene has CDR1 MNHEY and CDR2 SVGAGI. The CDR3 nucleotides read TGTGCCAGCAGAGACCGGGCCGTCTATGGCTACACCTTC. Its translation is CASRDRAVYGYTF.

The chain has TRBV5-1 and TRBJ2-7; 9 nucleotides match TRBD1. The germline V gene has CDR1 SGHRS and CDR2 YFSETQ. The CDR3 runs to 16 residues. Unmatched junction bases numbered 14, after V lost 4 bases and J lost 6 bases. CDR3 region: CASSPTHGTGNAEQYF. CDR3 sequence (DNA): TGCGCCAGCAGCCCGACCCACGGGACAGGGAATGCCGAGCAGTACTTC.

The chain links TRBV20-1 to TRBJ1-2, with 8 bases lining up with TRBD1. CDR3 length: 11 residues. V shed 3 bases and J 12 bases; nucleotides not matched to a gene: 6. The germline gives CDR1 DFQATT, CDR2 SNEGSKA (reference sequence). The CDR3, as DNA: TGCAGTGCTAGGGTTGGACAGGGAGACACCTTC. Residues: CSARVGQGDTF.

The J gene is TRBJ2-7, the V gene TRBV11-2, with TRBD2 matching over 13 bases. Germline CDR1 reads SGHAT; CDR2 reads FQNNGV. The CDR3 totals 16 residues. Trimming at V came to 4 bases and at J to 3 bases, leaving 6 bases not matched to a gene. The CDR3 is CASSSQLAGGYYEQYF. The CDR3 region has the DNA TGTGCCAGCAGCTCGCAACTAGCGGGAGGGTACTACGAGCAGTACTTC. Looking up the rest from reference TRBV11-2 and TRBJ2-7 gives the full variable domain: EAGVAQSPRYKIIEKRQSVAFWCNPISGHATLYWYQQILGQGPKLLIQFQNNGVVDDSQLPKDRFSAERLKGVDSTLKIQPAKLEDSAVYLCASSSQLAGGYYEQYFGPGTRLTVT.

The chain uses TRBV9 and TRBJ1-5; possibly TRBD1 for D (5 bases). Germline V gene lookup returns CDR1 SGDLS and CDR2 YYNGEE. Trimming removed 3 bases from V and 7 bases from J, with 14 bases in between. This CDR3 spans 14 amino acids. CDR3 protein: CASSAGSRGQPQHF. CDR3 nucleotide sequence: TGTGCCAGCAGCGCAGGGAGTCGGGGACAGCCCCAGCATTTT.

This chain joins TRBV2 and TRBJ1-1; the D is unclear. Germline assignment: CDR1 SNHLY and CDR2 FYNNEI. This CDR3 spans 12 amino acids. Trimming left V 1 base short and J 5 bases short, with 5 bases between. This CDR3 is CASSEVSTEAFF. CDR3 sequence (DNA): TGTGCCAGCAGTGAAGTGAGTACTGAAGCTTTCTTT.

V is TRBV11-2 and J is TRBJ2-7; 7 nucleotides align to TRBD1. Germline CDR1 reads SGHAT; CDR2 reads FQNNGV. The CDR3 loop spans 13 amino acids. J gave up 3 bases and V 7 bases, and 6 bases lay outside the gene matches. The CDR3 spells CASNRDSFYEQYF. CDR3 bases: TGTGCCAGCAACAGGGACAGCTTCTACGAGCAGTACTTC.

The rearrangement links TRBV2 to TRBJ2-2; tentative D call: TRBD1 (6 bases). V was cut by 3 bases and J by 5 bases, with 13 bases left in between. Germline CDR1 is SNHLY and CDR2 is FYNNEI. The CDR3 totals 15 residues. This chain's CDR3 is CASSDRDTITGELFF. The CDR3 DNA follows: TGTGCCAGCAGTGACCGGGACACAATAACCGGGGAGCTGTTTTTT.

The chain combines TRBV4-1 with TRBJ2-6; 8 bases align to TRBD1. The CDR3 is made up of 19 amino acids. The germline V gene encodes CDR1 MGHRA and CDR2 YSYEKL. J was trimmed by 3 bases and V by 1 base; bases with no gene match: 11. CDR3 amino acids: CASSQVQGAIKGGANVLTF. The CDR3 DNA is TGCGCCAGCAGCCAAGTTCAGGGGGCCATCAAGGGTGGGGCCAACGTCCTGACTTTC.

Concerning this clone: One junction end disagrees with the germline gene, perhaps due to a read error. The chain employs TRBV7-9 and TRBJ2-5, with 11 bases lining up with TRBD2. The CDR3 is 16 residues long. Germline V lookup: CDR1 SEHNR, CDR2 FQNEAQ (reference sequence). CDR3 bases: TGTGCCGGCAGCGCGACCGGGACTAGCGGACAAGAGACCCAGTACTTC. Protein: CAGSATGTSGQETQYF.

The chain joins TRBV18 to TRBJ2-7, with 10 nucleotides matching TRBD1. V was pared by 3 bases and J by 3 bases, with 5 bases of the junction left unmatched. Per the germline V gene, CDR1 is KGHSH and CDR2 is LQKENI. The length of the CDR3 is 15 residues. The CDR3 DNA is TGTGCCAGCTCACCCGCGACAGGGGGCTACTACGAGCAGTACTTC. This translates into CASSPATGGYYEQYF.

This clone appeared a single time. The CDR3 DNA reads TGTGCCAGCAGCTTAGGATCTCGGGATACGCAGTATTTT. Translated, it gives CASSLGSRDTQYF. This rearrangement joins TRBV11-2 to TRBJ2-3; D is ambiguous. The CDR3 consists of 13 residues. Per germline, CDR1 SGHAT and CDR2 FQNNGV. V shed 1 base and J shed 6 bases, with 8 bases lying between them.

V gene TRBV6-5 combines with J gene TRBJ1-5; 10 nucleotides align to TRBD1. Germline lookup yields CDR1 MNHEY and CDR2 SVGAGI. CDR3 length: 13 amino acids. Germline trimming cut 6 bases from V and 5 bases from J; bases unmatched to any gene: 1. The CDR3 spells CASSGTGDQPQHF. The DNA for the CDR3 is TGTGCCAGCAGCGGGACAGGGGATCAGCCCCAGCATTTT.

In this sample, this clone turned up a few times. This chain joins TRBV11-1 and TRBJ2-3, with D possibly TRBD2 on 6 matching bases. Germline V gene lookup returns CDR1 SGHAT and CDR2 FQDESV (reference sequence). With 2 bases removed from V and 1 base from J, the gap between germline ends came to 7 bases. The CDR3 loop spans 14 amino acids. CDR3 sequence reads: CASSLPGGTDTQYF. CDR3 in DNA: TGTGCCAGCAGCTTACCGGGAGGCACAGATACGCAGTATTTT.

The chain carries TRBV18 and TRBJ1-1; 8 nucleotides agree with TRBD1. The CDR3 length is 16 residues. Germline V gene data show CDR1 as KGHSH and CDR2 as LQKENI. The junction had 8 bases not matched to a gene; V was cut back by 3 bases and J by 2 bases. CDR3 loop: CASSPTRGQGNTEAFF. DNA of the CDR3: TGTGCCAGCTCACCCACCCGAGGACAGGGAAACACTGAAGCTTTCTTT. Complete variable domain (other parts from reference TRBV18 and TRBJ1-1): NAGVMQNPRHLVRRRGQEARLRCSPMKGHSHVYWYRQLPEEGLKFMVYLQKENIIDESGMPKERFSAEFPKEGPSILRIQQVVRGDSAAYFCASSPTRGQGNTEAFFGQGTRLTVV.

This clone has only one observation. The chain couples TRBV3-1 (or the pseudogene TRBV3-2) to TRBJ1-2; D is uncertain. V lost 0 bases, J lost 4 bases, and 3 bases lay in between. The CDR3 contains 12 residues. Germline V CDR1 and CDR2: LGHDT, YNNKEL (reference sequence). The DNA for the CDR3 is TGTGCCAGCAGCCAAGACCCCTATGGCTACACCTTC. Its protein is CASSQDPYGYTF.

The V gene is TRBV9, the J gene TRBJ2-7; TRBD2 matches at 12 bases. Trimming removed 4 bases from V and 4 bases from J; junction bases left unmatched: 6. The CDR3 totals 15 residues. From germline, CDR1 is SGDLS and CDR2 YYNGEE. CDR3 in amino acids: CASSPSLAGGYEQYF. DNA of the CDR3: TGTGCCAGCAGCCCCTCCCTAGCGGGGGGGTACGAGCAGTACTTC. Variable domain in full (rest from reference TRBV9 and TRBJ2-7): DSGVTQTPKHLITATGQRVTLRCSPRSGDLSVYWYQQSLDQGLQFLIQYYNGEERAKGNILERFSAQQFPDLHSELNLSSLELGDSALYFCASSPSLAGGYEQYFGPGTRLTVT.

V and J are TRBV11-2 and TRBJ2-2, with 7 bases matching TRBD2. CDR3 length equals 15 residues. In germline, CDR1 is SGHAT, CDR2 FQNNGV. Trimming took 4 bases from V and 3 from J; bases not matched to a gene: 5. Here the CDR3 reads CASSSLGGDTGELFF. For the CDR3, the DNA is TGTGCCAGCAGCTCGCTTGGGGGGGACACCGGGGAGCTGTTTTTT.

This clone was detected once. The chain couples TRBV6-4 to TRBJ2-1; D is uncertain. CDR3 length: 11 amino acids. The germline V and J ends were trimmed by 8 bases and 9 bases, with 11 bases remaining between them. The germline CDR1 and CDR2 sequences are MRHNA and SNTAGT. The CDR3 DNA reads TGTGCCAGCTCCGCCTATGGTGAGCAGTTCTTC. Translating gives CASSAYGEQFF.

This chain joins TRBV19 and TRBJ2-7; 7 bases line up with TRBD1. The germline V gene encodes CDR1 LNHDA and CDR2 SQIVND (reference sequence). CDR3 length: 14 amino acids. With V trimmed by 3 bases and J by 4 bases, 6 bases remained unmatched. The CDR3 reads CASSIHTGEYEQYF. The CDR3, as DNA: TGTGCCAGTAGTATCCACACAGGGGAATACGAGCAGTACTTC.

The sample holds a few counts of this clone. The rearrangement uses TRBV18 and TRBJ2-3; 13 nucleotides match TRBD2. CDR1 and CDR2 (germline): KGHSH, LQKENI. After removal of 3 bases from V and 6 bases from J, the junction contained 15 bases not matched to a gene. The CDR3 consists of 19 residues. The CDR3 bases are TGTGCCAGCTCACCCGGGACAGGGGAGACTAGCGGGGGGATCGATACGCAGTATTTT. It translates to CASSPGTGETSGGIDTQYF.

Here the CDR3 DNA reads TGTGCCAGCAGCCTCCAAGACAGGAATTCCGCAACTAATGAAAAACTGTTTTTT. It yields the protein CASSLQDRNSATNEKLFF. The J gene is TRBJ1-4, the V gene TRBV3-1 (or the pseudogene TRBV3-2); D is possibly TRBD1 (6 bases). V lost 4 bases and J 0 bases, leaving 18 bases between the germline ends. This CDR3 spans 18 amino acids. The germline V gene has CDR1 LGHDT and CDR2 YNNKEL (reference sequence).

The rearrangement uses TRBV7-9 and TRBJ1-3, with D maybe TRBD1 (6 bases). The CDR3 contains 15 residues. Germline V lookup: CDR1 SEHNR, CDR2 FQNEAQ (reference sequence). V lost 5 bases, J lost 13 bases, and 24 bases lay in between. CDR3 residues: CASSRRGTDPQGIYF. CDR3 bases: TGTGCCAGCAGCCGGAGGGGGACGGACCCACAAGGAATATATTTT.

Written as DNA, the CDR3 is TGCGCCAGCAGCCAAGCTTTAGCGGGAGGCCCCCAGGCAGATACGCAGTATTTT. Protein: CASSQALAGGPQADTQYF. This chain links TRBV4-3 with TRBJ2-3; 10 bases are shared with TRBD2. V dropped 1 base and J dropped 4; count of bases not matched to a gene: 11. Germline V gives CDR1 LGHNA, CDR2 YSLEER. The CDR3 is 18 residues long.

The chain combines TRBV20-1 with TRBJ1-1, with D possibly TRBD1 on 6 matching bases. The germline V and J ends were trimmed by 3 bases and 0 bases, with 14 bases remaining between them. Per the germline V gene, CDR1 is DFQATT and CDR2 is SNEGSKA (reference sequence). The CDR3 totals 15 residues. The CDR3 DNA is TGCAGTGCTAGTAGGGGGGCCCTAGTGAACACTGAAGCTTTCTTT. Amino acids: CSASRGALVNTEAFF.

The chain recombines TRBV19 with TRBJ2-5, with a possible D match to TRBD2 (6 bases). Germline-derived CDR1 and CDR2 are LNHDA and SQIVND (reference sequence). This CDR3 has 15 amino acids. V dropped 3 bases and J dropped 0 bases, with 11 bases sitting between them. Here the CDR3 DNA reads TGTGCCAGTAGTATGCGGGGACTGTACCAAGAGACCCAGTACTTC. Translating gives CASSMRGLYQETQYF.

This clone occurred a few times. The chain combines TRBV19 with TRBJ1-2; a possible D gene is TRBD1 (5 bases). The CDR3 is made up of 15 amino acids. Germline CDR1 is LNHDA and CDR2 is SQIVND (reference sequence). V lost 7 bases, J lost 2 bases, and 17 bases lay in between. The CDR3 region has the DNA TGTGCCAGTACGCGGGGGGAATTTGGAAACTATGGCTACACCTTC. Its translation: CASTRGEFGNYGYTF.

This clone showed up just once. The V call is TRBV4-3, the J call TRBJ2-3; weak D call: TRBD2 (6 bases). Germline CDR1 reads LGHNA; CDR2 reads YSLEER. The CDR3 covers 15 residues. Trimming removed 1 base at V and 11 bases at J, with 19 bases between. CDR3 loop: CASSQGGGSPIGQYF. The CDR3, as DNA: TGCGCCAGCAGCCAAGGTGGGGGGTCCCCCATTGGGCAGTATTTT.

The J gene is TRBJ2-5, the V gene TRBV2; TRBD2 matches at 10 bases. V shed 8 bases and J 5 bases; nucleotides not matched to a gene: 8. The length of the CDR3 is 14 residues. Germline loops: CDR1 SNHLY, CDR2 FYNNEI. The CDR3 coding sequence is TGTGCCAGCGCGGGACTAGCGTTCGGCGAGACCCAGTACTTC. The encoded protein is CASAGLAFGETQYF.

In nucleotides, the CDR3 is TGTGCCAGCATTAGGACAGGTTCTTATGGCTACACCTTC. It encodes CASIRTGSYGYTF. V is TRBV2 and J is TRBJ1-2; TRBD1 matches at 7 bases. There are 13 residues in the CDR3. J was trimmed by 5 bases and V by 7 bases; bases with no gene match: 7. Germline V lookup: CDR1 SNHLY, CDR2 FYNNEI.